There are a few counts of the clone carrying this TCR beta chain. These data come from a study of patients and donors after allogeneic stem cell transplantation. The CDR3 spans 12 residues. The V and J ends lost 5 bases and 0 bases respectively, with 7 bases between them. The germline gives CDR1 DFQATT, CDR2 SNEGSKA (reference sequence). TCRdb analysed the RT-PCR reads with MiXCR anew, one entry per CDR3 protein. The data hold more than 150,000 distinct CDR3 sequences, with 41% observed a single time. V gene TRBV20-1 combines with J gene TRBJ1-1; D remains unclear. This clonotype was obtained from a human donor who was either an allogeneic HSCT recipient or a stem cell or donor lymphocyte infusion donor (not recorded which). It is not recorded whose cells these are; they may come from a transplant donor. The sample comprised blood, either unsorted or a sorted T cell fraction (not recorded which). CDR3 coding DNA: TGCAGTGCTGGAAAGTTGAACACTGAAGCTTTCTTT. Its protein product is CSAGKLNTEAFF.